Reported below is one T cell receptor beta chain. Followed longitudinally, the Seattle patients had been enrolled during active infection. This specimen belongs to a study of blood T cell repertoires in COVID-19. Per the study methods: Amplifying reference gene primers gave estimates of nucleated cell counts. Libraries were prepared by immunoSEQ multiplex PCR; TCRdb keeps only in-frame clonotypes and omits some of them. V and J calls and clone size are given by that table; D and trimming were obtained from the DNA. The table records under 250,000 clones, 70% to 90% of them present only once. V shed 4 bases and J 0 bases; nucleotides not matched to a gene: 7. Germline V gene sequence: CDR1 MGHRA, CDR2 YSYEKL. The CDR3 sequence is 16 residues long.

The chain joins TRBV4-1 to TRBJ2-7, with 9 bases lining up with TRBD2. The TCR sequence derives from a woman aged 70-85 years with COVID-19, enrolled during active disease. The specimen sequenced was peripheral blood. The CDR3 here is CASSLSLSGSSYEQYF. For the CDR3, the DNA is TGCGCCAGCAGCCTCAGTCTTAGCGGGAGCTCCTACGAGCAGTACTTC.